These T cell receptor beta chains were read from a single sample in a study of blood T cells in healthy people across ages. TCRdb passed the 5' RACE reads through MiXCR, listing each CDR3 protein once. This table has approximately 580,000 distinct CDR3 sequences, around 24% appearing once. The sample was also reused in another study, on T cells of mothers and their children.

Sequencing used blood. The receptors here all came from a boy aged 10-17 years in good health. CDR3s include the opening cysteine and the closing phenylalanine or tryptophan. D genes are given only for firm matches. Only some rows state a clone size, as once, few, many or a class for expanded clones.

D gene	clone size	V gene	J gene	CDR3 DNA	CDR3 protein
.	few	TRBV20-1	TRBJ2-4	TGCAGTGCTAGAACCCCCGGTACGGACATTCAGTACTTC	CSARTPGTDIQYF
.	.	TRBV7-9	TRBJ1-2	TGTGCCAGCATCGGTACAGGGATCTATGGCTACACCTTC	CASIGTGIYGYTF
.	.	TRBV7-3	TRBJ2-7	TGTGCCAGCAGTTTAGGGGATATCCGATCTGGAGTCTTC	CASSLGDIRSGVF
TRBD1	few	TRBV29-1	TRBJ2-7	TGCAGCGTTGAAGACAGGGGGAGTTACGAGCAGTGCTTC	CSVEDRGSYEQCF
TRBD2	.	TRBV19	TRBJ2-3	TGTGCCAGTAGTATCGGCGGGAGGAGCACAGATACGCAGTATTTT	CASSIGGRSTDTQYF
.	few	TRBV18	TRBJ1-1	TGTGCCAGCTCACCAGGGAGGAGTCACACTGAAGCTTTCTTT	CASSPGRSHTEAFF
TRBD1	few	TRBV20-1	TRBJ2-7	TGCAGTGCTCGGACAGGGGGCTTGGACGAGCAGTACTTC	CSARTGGLDEQYF
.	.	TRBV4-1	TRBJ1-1	TGCGCCAGCAGCCAAGGGTCCACTGAAGCTTTCTTT	CASSQGSTEAFF
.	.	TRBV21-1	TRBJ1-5	TGTGCCAGCAGCGACGGACAGGATCCCGCTTATAGCAATCAGCCCCAGCATTTT	CASSDGQDPAYSNQPQHF
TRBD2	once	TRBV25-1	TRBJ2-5	TGTGCCAGCGGAAAACTAGCGGGGGGGCTCGAGACCCAGTACTTC	CASGKLAGGLETQYF
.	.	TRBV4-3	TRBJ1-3	TGCGCCAGCAGCCAAGAATTCGCCACTGGAAACACCATATATTTT	CASSQEFATGNTIYF
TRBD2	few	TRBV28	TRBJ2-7	TGTGCCAGCAGTTATCCCGAGGGACTAGCGGGGGAGCCTTCCTCCTACGAGCAGTACTTC	CASSYPEGLAGEPSSYEQYF
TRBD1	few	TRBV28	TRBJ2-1	TGTGCCAGCAGTTCACCGGGACAGGGGATCAATGAGCAGTTCTTC	CASSSPGQGINEQFF
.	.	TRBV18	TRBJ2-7	TGTGCCAGCTCACTGATCCCCGGGCCACCTTGGGAGCAGTACTTC	CASSLIPGPPWEQYF
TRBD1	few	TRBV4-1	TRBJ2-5	TGCGCCAGCAGCCAACGGACAGGGCTCCAAGAGACCCAGTACTTC	CASSQRTGLQETQYF
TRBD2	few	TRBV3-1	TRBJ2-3	TGTGCCAGCAGTCTAGCGGCGGGCGTGGATACGCAGTATTTT	CASSLAAGVDTQYF
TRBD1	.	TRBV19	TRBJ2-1	TGTGCCAGCAACCCGGACAGGGAAACCTCCTACAATGAGCAGTTCTTC	CASNPDRETSYNEQFF
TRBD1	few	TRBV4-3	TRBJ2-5	TGCGCCAGCAGCCAAGAATGGGACAGCCAAGAGACCCAGTACTTC	CASSQEWDSQETQYF
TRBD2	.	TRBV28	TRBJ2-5	TGTGCCAGCAGTGTGACTAGCGGGAGCAACGAGCAGCACTTC	CASSVTSGSNEQHF
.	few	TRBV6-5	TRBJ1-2	TGTGCCAGCAGTTACTCGTCAGGCGGAGGCTACACCTTC	CASSYSSGGGYTF
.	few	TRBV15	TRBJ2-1	TGTGCCACCAGCAGAGGAGGCCAGGGGGGCGATGAGCAGTTCTTC	CATSRGGQGGDEQFF
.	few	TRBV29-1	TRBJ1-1	TGCAGCGTCCCTCGGGGGCTGAACACTGAAGCTTTCTTT	CSVPRGLNTEAFF
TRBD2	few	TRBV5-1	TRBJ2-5	TGCGCCAGCAGCTTGTCCCAGCGGGGGGGCAGTGAGACCCAGTACTTC	CASSLSQRGGSETQYF
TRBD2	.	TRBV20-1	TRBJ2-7	TGCAATGCTAGCGGGAGTAATCACGAGCAGTACTTC	CNASGSNHEQYF
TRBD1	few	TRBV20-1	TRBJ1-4	TGCTGTGCGGGGCTGACAGGGACCGGCGAAAAACTGTTTTTT	CCAGLTGTGEKLFF
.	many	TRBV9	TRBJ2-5	TGTGCCAGCAGCGGGTGGGGCAGACAAGAGACCCAGTACTTC	CASSGWGRQETQYF
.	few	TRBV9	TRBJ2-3	TGTGCCAGCAGCGTATGGGACGGCTCCACAGATACGCAGTATTTT	CASSVWDGSTDTQYF
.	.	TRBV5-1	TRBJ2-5	TGCGCCAGCAAGGCGGGGCAGAGTCAAGAGACCCAGTACTTC	CASKAGQSQETQYF
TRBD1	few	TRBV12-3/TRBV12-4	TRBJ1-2	TGTGCCAGCAGCCCAGGGGGCTGGGGCTACACCTTC	CASSPGGWGYTF
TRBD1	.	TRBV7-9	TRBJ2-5	TGTGCCAGCAGCTTAGAACGGGTGAGGACAGGGAAACAAGAGACCCAGTACTTC	CASSLERVRTGKQETQYF
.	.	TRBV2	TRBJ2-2	TGTGCCAGCATAGCCTCTCCCGGGGAGCTGTTTTTT	CASIASPGELFF
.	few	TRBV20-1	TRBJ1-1	TGCAGTGCTCCGCCTCGGAACACTGAAGCTTTCTTT	CSAPPRNTEAFF
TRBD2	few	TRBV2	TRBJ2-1	TGTGCCAGCAGTGGGACTAGCGGGGGGAACACCTACAATGAGCAGTTCTTC	CASSGTSGGNTYNEQFF
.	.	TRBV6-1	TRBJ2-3	TGTGCCAGCATCCCACCCGGGGGGCCAGATACGCAGTATTTT	CASIPPGGPDTQYF
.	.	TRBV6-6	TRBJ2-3	TGTGCCAGCAGTTACTCTTACCAAGATACGCAGTATTTT	CASSYSYQDTQYF
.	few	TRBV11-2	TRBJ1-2	TGTGCCAGCAGCTTAGACTACGGGCGCGGCTACACCTTC	CASSLDYGRGYTF
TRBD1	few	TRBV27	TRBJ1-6	TGTGCCAGCAGTAGACAGGGGGACTCACCCCTCCACTTT	CASSRQGDSPLHF
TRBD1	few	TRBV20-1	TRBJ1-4	TGCAGTGCTAGTCGCGGGACAGGGGAAGAAAAACTGTTTTTT	CSASRGTGEEKLFF
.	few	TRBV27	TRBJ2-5	TGTGCCAGCAGTGCGCTATCGGGGGAGCAGTACTTC	CASSALSGEQYF
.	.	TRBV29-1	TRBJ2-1	TGCAGCGTTGAGGACGGGCATGAGCAGTTCTTC	CSVEDGHEQFF
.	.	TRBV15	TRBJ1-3	TGTGCCAGCGGAATTGACAGCTCTGGAAGCACCATATATTTT	CASGIDSSGSTIYF
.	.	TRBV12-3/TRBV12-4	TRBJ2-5	TGTGCCAGCAGTCCCAGTCGGGCGCGTGAGACCCAGTACTTC	CASSPSRARETQYF